Below are 4 T cell receptor beta chains sequenced from a single sample in a study of T cell repertoires in cytomegalovirus infection (dated by TCRdb to about 2019). The data were produced on an Illumina HiSeq 1500. TCRdb passed the public sequencing reads through fastp at Q25 and MiXCR, retaining productive beta sequences. For every CDR3 protein sequence, its rows merge into one entry that carries the most common genes and DNA. Here the sample has more than 350,000 distinct CDR3 sequences; 31% occur a single time. The top ten clones comprise roughly 15% of the sample. Material: PBMCs. The receptor set was obtained from a human donor in good health (CMV status not recorded). Some clones in this sample may be carry-over from other donors' samples.

This sequence joins TRBV5-1 and TRBJ2-7; weak D call: TRBD2 (5 bases). CDR1 is SGHRS, CDR2 YFSETQ, per germline. This CDR3 comprises 13 residues. The germline V and J ends were trimmed by 1 base and 4 bases, with 9 bases remaining between them. The CDR3 DNA reads TGCGCCAGCAGCTTGAGTGCGGGTTACGAGCAGTACTTC. It is translated as CASSLSAGYEQYF.

Comment on this clonotype: At one of its ends the junction is not consistent with the germline gene, which may arise from a read error. The chain links TRBV2 to TRBJ2-5; no clear D gene. Looked up from germline, CDR1 is SNHLY and CDR2 is FYNNEI. The CDR3 consists of 13 residues. CDR3 nucleotides: TGTGCCAGCCTTAGACCCAACCAGGAGACCCAGTACTTC. Translated: CASLRPNQETQYF.

A remark on this clonotype: A much larger clone sits a single nucleotide away, making a read error possible. It is likely a read error, because the conserved phenylalanine at the end of the CDR3 is missing. The limits of the CDR3 on the DNA are not certain, so only TCRdb's listed CDR3 is given. This rearrangement joins TRBV7-2 to TRBJ1-2; the D call in the table, TRBD1, was not verified against the DNA. Germline lookup yields CDR1 SGHTA and CDR2 FQGNSA. The CDR3 sequence runs 11 residues, both termini included. The CDR3 protein is CASHSYVGQIM.

The chain combines TRBV2 with TRBJ1-4, with 9 positions matching TRBD1. This CDR3 is 14 amino acids long. J was trimmed by 8 bases and V by 8 bases; bases with no gene match: 9. Germline loops: CDR1 SNHLY, CDR2 FYNNEI. The CDR3 coding sequence is TGTGCCAGCCTGTCGAGGACAGGGGTCGAAAAACTGTTTTTT. Translation gives CASLSRTGVEKLFF.